The next 15 T cell receptor beta chains were all read from a single sample in a study of vaccination effects on CD4 cells after COVID-19. Data came from immunoSEQ multiplex PCR; TCRdb stores just in-frame clones and leaves some out. The sample has 71,000 or so clones; over 65% are singletons. Within the ViraFEST assay, antigen-specific CD4+ T cells underwent expansion with viral peptide pools prior to sequencing. Cells that had been cultured for less than eleven days were the source of isolated CD4+ T cells. Nobody among the vaccine recipients had prior SARS-CoV-2 infection (nucleocapsid antibodies were negative). These receptors' targets are unknown. The source material was CD4+ T cells from PBMCs cultured with HCoV-OC43 spike peptides, sampled before COVID-19 vaccination. Subset: HCoV-OC43 spike overlapping peptide pool stimulation. Every receptor here comes from a human donor who received a COVID-19 vaccine.

V gene TRBV10-2 combines with J gene TRBJ1-5, with 9 bases that match TRBD1. Germline V gives CDR1 WSHSY, CDR2 SAAADI. Trimming took 5 bases from V and 2 from J; bases not matched to a gene: 1. The CDR3 length is 14 residues. As DNA, the CDR3 is TGCGCCAGCAGTCGGACAGGGGGCAATCAGCCCCAGCATTTT. The encoded protein is CASSRTGGNQPQHF.

This chain connects TRBV7-3 to TRBJ2-1, with D perhaps matching TRBD2 (5 bases). The CDR3 contains 16 residues. Deletions cut 3 bases from V and 7 bases from J, with 19 bases between. Per germline, CDR1 SGHTA and CDR2 FQGTGA. The CDR3 DNA sequence: TGTGCCAGCAGCTTGGGCGGCGACTCGGGGTTGAATGAGCAGTTCTTC. Residues: CASSLGGDSGLNEQFF.

This clone occurred a few times. This chain connects TRBV7-6 to TRBJ1-1; 7 bases are a match to TRBD1. CDR3 length: 13 residues. The germline V gene has CDR1 SGHVS and CDR2 FNYEAQ. J lost 3 bases, V lost 2 bases, and 0 bases had no gene match. CDR3 nucleotide sequence: TGTGCCAGCAGCTTAACAGGGGACACTGAAGCTTTCTTT. It translates to CASSLTGDTEAFF.

This clone was seen just once. The V call is TRBV5-1, the J call TRBJ1-1; D call uncertain. The CDR3 contains 13 residues. Germline V CDR1 and CDR2: SGHRS, YFSETQ. Trimming cost V 2 bases and J 0 bases, with 5 bases left between them. CDR3 sequence: CASSLSLNTEAFF. Written as DNA, the CDR3 is TGCGCCAGCAGCTTATCCCTGAACACTGAAGCTTTCTTT.

The gene calls are TRBV6-5 and TRBJ1-3, with D unclear. CDR3 length: 14 residues. Germline lookup yields CDR1 MNHEY and CDR2 SVGAGI. The V gene lost 0 bases and the J gene lost 4 bases, with 7 bases spanning the gap. In DNA, the CDR3 is TGTGCCAGCAGTTACTCAGGGATCGGAAACACCATATATTTT. Residues: CASSYSGIGNTIYF.

The gene calls are TRBV24-1 and TRBJ2-5, with 12 bases matching TRBD2. The CDR3 covers 19 residues. J gave up 5 bases and V 9 bases, and 21 bases lay outside the gene matches. Germline V gene lookup returns CDR1 KGHDR and CDR2 SFDVKD. CDR3 residues: CATADPITSGGTGLETQYF. The CDR3 nucleotides read TGTGCCACCGCAGACCCCATAACTAGCGGGGGGACCGGGTTGGAGACCCAGTACTTC.

V gene TRBV6-2 or TRBV6-3 combines with J gene TRBJ2-5; D is perhaps TRBD1 or TRBD2 (6 bases each). The CDR3 covers 15 residues. Per germline, CDR1 MNHEY and CDR2 SVGEGT. Trimming stripped 5 bases from V and 1 base from J, with 14 bases between. In DNA form, the CDR3 reads TGTGCCAGCAGTCCCATGTCGGGGGCCCAAGAGACCCAGTACTTC. This codes for CASSPMSGAQETQYF.

The chain joins TRBV5-1 to TRBJ2-3; 7 bases are a match to TRBD1. Germline CDR1 and CDR2: SGHRS and YFSETQ. The V and J ends lost 4 bases and 6 bases, in that order; junction bases with no gene match: 14. This CDR3 has 16 residues. The CDR3, as DNA: TGCGCCAGCAGCCAAATGAGGGGTAGGGGGCTTGATACGCAGTATTTT. Protein sequence: CASSQMRGRGLDTQYF.

The V call is TRBV29-1, the J call TRBJ1-4; D is ambiguous. V lost 5 bases, J lost 4 bases, and 11 bases lay in between. Germline V gene data show CDR1 as SQVTM and CDR2 as ANQGSEA. There are 13 residues in the CDR3. In DNA form, the CDR3 reads TGCAGCGTTAGGACGGTAGTTAATGAAAAACTGTTTTTT. Translated: CSVRTVVNEKLFF.

V is TRBV25-1 and J is TRBJ2-7; D possibly corresponds to TRBD1 (6 bases). There are 13 residues in the CDR3. The V end lost 0 bases, the J end lost 5 bases, and 8 bases lay between the germline ends. CDR1 MGHDK and CDR2 SYGVNS come from the germline V gene. CDR3 sequence reads: CASSEYGGHEQYV. DNA of the CDR3: TGTGCCAGCAGTGAATATGGGGGCCACGAGCAGTACGTC.

This clone was picked up a small number of times. The chain employs TRBV20-1 and TRBJ1-2, with a weak D call TRBD1 (6 bases). Germline V gene data show CDR1 as DFQATT and CDR2 as SNEGSKA (reference sequence). The CDR3 has 16 amino acids. Trimming stripped 3 bases from V and 1 base from J, with 18 bases between. Here the CDR3 DNA reads TGCAGTGCTAGTCCCGAGGGGGGGAGGGTTAACTATGGCTACACCTTC. Its translation is CSASPEGGRVNYGYTF.

V usage is TRBV30 and J usage is TRBJ2-1, with a possible D match to TRBD1 (6 bases). This CDR3 spans 14 amino acids. Deletions cut 5 bases from V and 2 bases from J, with 13 bases between. Per the germline V gene, CDR1 is GTSNPN and CDR2 is SVGIG (reference sequence). The CDR3 bases are TGTGCCTGGTCCCGGGACACCACCTACAATGAGCAGTTCTTC. It is translated as CAWSRDTTYNEQFF.

The chain recombines TRBV5-5 with TRBJ1-1; weak D call: TRBD1 (5 bases). Germline V gene lookup returns CDR1 SGHKS and CDR2 YYEKEE (reference sequence). The CDR3 spans 13 residues. Trimming stripped 2 bases from V and 6 bases from J, with 11 bases between. The CDR3 DNA sequence: TGTGCCAGCAGCTTCAGCGGGGCCCCTGAAGCTTTCTTT. Protein product: CASSFSGAPEAFF.

The CDR3 here is CASSQEMGNYGYTF. The CDR3 bases are TGTGCCAGCAGCCAAGAAATGGGTAACTATGGCTACACCTTC. The chain uses TRBV3-1 (or the pseudogene TRBV3-2) and TRBJ1-2; D is unresolved. The length of the CDR3 is 14 residues. Germline CDR1 and CDR2: LGHDT and YNNKEL (reference sequence). With 0 bases removed from V and 1 base from J, the gap between germline ends came to 6 bases.

The chain has TRBV11-2 and TRBJ2-7; TRBD1 aligns across 7 bases. Germline CDR1 SGHAT, CDR2 FQNNGV. J gave up 7 bases and V 5 bases, and 8 bases lay outside the gene matches. The CDR3 loop spans 13 amino acids. The CDR3: CASSLDRAGEQYV. The CDR3 DNA is TGTGCCAGCAGCCTCGACAGGGCAGGGGAGCAGTACGTC.